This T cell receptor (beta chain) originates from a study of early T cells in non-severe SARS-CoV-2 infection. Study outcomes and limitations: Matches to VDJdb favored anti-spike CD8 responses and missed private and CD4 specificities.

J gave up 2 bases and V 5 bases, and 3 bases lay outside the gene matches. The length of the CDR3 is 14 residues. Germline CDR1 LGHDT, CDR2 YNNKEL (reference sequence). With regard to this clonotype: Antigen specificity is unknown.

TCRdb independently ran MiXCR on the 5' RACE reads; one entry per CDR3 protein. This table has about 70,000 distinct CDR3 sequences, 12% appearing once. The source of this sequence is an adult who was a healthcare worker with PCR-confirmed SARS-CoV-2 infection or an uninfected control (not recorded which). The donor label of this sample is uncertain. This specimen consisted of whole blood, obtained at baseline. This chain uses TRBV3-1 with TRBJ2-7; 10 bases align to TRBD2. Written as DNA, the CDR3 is TGTGCCAGCAGCACAGCGGGAGGGCCCTACGAGCAGTACTTC. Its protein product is CASSTAGGPYEQYF.